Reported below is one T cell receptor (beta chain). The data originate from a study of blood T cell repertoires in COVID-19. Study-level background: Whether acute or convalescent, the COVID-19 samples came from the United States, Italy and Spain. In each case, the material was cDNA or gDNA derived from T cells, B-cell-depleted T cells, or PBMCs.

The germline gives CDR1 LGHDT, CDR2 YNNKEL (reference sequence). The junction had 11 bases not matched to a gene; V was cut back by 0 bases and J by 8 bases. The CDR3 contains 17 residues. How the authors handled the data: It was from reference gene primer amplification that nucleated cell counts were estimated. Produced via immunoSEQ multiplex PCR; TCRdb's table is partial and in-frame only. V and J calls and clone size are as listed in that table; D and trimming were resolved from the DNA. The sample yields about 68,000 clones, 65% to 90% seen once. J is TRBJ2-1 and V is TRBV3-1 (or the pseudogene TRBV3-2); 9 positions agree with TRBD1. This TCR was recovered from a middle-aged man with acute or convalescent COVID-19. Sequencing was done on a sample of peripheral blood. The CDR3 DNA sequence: TGTGCCAGCAGCCAAGATGGGGGGACAGGGATCGGGGATGAGCAGTTCTTC. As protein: CASSQDGGTGIGDEQFF.